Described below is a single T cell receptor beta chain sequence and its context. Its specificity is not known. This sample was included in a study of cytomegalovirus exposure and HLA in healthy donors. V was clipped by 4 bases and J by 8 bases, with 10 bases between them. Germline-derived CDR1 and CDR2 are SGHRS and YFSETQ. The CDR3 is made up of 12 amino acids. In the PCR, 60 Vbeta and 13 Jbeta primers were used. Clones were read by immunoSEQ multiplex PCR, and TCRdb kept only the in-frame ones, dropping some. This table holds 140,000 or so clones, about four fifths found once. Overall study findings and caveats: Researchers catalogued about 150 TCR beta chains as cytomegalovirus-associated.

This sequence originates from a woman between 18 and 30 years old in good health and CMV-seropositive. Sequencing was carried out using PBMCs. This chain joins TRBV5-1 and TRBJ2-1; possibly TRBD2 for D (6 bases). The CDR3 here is CASSPPGDEQFF. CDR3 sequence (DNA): TGCGCCAGCAGCCCCCCGGGAGATGAGCAGTTCTTC. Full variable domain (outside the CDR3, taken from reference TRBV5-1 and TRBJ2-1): KAGVTQTPRYLIKTRGQQVTLSCSPISGHRSVSWYQQTPGQGLQFLFEYFSETQRNKGNFPGRFSGRQFSNSRSEMNVSTLELGDSALYLCASSPPGDEQFFGPGTRLTVL.